The 21 T cell receptor beta chains listed next were all sequenced from one sample in a study of early stage breast cancer tumors. TCRdb's table, derived via immunoSEQ multiplex PCR, lists solely in-frame clones and lacks some. Of 20,000 or so clones listed, around 76% are singletons. Input material: blood. These receptors originate from a person aged 60 to 70 with breast cancer.

This clone was counted between two and nine times. V is TRBV7-6 and J is TRBJ2-3, with D possibly TRBD2 on 5 matching bases. Trimming took 3 bases from V and 12 from J, leaving 13 bases between them. The germline gives CDR1 SGHVS, CDR2 FNYEAQ. CDR3 size: 12 residues. The DNA of the CDR3 is TGTGCCAGCAGCTTTCCGGCGTCTAGCCAGTATTTT. It is translated as CASSFPASSQYF.

This rearrangement joins TRBV5-1 to TRBJ1-2, with 7 bases fitting TRBD1. Germline V gene lookup returns CDR1 SGHRS and CDR2 YFSETQ. The CDR3 contains 16 residues. V shed 3 bases, J shed 0 bases, and the junction held 8 bases outside the gene matches. The CDR3 protein is CASSSGGTATNYGYTF. As DNA, the CDR3 is TGCGCCAGCAGCTCCGGGGGGACAGCCACTAACTATGGCTACACCTTC.

The chain links TRBV18 to TRBJ2-2, with D perhaps matching TRBD1 or TRBD2 (5 bases each). Trimming stripped 5 bases from V and 9 bases from J, with 16 bases between. Germline V gene sequence: CDR1 KGHSH, CDR2 LQKENI. The CDR3 is made up of 14 amino acids. DNA for the CDR3: TGTGCCAGCTCAGTTCGCGTGGGGGACCGGGAGCTGTTTTTT. Translated, it gives CASSVRVGDRELFF.

The J gene is TRBJ1-2, the V gene TRBV6-5, with 7 bases that match TRBD1. The CDR3 is 14 residues long. The germline V gene encodes CDR1 MNHEY and CDR2 SVGAGI. Trimming removed 5 bases from V and 0 bases from J; junction bases left unmatched: 3. The CDR3 loop is CASSETGSNYGYTF. CDR3 coding DNA: TGTGCCAGCAGTGAGACAGGGTCTAACTATGGCTACACCTTC.

This clone has just one count. This rearrangement joins TRBV7-2 to TRBJ2-1; 7 bases are shared with TRBD2. The V gene end was trimmed by 3 bases and the J gene end by 2 bases; junction bases not matched to a gene: 4. CDR3 length: 15 amino acids. The germline gives CDR1 SGHTA, CDR2 FQGNSA. CDR3 bases: TGTGCCAGCAGCTTCTATCGGGGGGCCTACAATGAGCAGTTCTTC. Translation: CASSFYRGAYNEQFF.

A few counts support this clone. The chain employs TRBV30 and TRBJ1-1; 9 bases align to TRBD1. The CDR3 covers 15 residues. J was trimmed by 8 bases and V by 0 bases; bases with no gene match: 10. Per germline, CDR1 GTSNPN and CDR2 SVGIG (reference sequence). CDR3 coding DNA: TGTGCCTGGAGTGTACGGAGACAGGGGGTATGGGAAGCTTTCTTT. Protein sequence: CAWSVRRQGVWEAFF. The full variable domain, with the rest looked up from reference TRBV30 and TRBJ1-1, is SQTIHQWPATLVQPVGSPLSLECTVEGTSNPNLYWYRQAAGRGLQLLFYSVGIGQISSEVPQNLSASRPQDRQFILSSKKLLLSDSGFYLCAWSVRRQGVWEAFFGQGTRLTVV.

CDR3 DNA sequence: TGTGCCAGCAGCTTATTTGCCTGGAGCTCTGGGGCCAACGTCCTGACTTTC. This sequence encodes CASSLFAWSSGANVLTF. The chain is built from TRBV7-6 and TRBJ2-6, with D unresolved. Per germline, CDR1 SGHVS and CDR2 FNYEAQ. The V and J ends lost 2 bases and 0 bases respectively, with 11 bases between them. The CDR3 is 17 residues long.

This sequence joins TRBV2 and TRBJ1-2; possibly TRBD1 for D (6 bases). The CDR3 contains 13 residues. The germline V gene encodes CDR1 SNHLY and CDR2 FYNNEI. Trimming left V 10 bases short and J 3 bases short, with 15 bases between. CDR3 nucleotides: TGTGCCAACCGCGACAGGACTGACTATGGCTACACCTTC. Translating gives CANRDRTDYGYTF.

The chain couples TRBV15 to TRBJ1-4; D is unclear. Germline CDR1 and CDR2: LNHNV and YYDKDF (reference sequence). Trimming shortened V by 8 bases and J by 9 bases, and 13 bases separated the two germline ends. The CDR3 totals 12 residues. In DNA form, the CDR3 reads TGTGCCACCTCTCGTCTAGGGCAAAAACTGTTTTTT. Amino acids: CATSRLGQKLFF.

This clone was detected a few times. The rearrangement uses TRBV6-5 and TRBJ2-2, with D possibly TRBD1 on 5 matching bases. Between the trimmed V and J ends, which lost 2 bases and 6 bases, there was a span of 7 bases. This CDR3 spans 13 amino acids. Germline CDR1 reads MNHEY; CDR2 reads SVGAGI. The CDR3 protein is CASSYARAGELFF. The DNA for the CDR3 is TGTGCCAGCAGTTACGCCAGGGCCGGGGAGCTGTTTTTT.

This sequence joins TRBV7-2 and TRBJ2-1; no reliable D call. This CDR3 spans 13 amino acids. Per germline, CDR1 SGHTA and CDR2 FQGNSA. Trimming cost V 0 bases and J 10 bases, with 10 bases left between them. The chain's CDR3 is CASSLAWLSEQFF. CDR3 DNA: TGTGCCAGCAGCTTAGCTTGGCTGAGCGAGCAGTTCTTC. Using reference TRBV7-2 and TRBJ2-1 for the parts outside the CDR3, the full variable domain is GAGVSQSPSNKVTEKGKDVELRCDPISGHTALYWYRQSLGQGLEFLIYFQGNSAPDKSGLPSDRFSAERTGGSVSTLTIQRTQQEDSAVYLCASSLAWLSEQFFGPGTRLTVL.

The count of this clone is one. The CDR3 DNA follows: TGTGCCAGCTCACCTGTCGTGGCAGATACGCAGTATTTT. Translating gives CASSPVVADTQYF. The J gene is TRBJ2-3, the V gene TRBV18; D not certain. Germline lookup yields CDR1 KGHSH and CDR2 LQKENI. V was shortened by 3 bases and J by 4 bases, with 8 bases between the two germline ends. CDR3 length equals 13 residues.

This clone was detected only once. V and J are TRBV4-2 and TRBJ1-2, with D unclear. Trimming stripped 0 bases from V and 2 bases from J, with 10 bases between. CDR1 and CDR2 (germline): LGHNA, YNFKEQ. This CDR3 contains 15 residues. CDR3 bases: TGTGCCAGCAGCCAAGATGGTGCGGGGAACTATGGCTACACCTTC. As protein: CASSQDGAGNYGYTF.

This chain joins TRBV25-1 and TRBJ2-1; unclear D gene. This CDR3 contains 14 residues. The germline V and J ends were trimmed by 2 bases and 6 bases, with 11 bases remaining between them. The germline V gene has CDR1 MGHDK and CDR2 SYGVNS. CDR3 in amino acids: CASSEGQGSNEQFF. The CDR3 bases are TGTGCCAGCAGTGAAGGGCAAGGGTCCAATGAGCAGTTCTTC. Using reference TRBV25-1 and TRBJ2-1 for the parts outside the CDR3, the full variable domain is EADIYQTPRYLVIGTGKKITLECSQTMGHDKMYWYQQDPGMELHLIHYSYGVNSTEKGDLSSESTVSRIRTEHFPLTLESARPSHTSQYLCASSEGQGSNEQFFGPGTRLTVL.

The chain carries TRBV27 and TRBJ2-7; 8 bases agree with TRBD1. The CDR3 runs 13 residues. V dropped 7 bases and J dropped 7; count of bases not matched to a gene: 9. CDR1 MNHEY and CDR2 SMNVEV come from the germline V gene (reference sequence). In DNA, the CDR3 is TGTGCCAGCATGCCAGGGGGCTTTGGGGAGCAGTACTTC. It codes for CASMPGGFGEQYF.

V is TRBV7-5 and J is TRBJ1-5; the DNA was not compared with TRBD1, the D call given in the table. TRBV7-5 is a known pseudogene. The CDR3 is made up of 14 amino acids. The CDR3 DNA sequence: TGTGCCAGAAGCCTGGACAGGCGCAATCAGCCCCAGCATTTT. Residues: CARSLDRRNQPQHF.

The chain has TRBV6-5 and TRBJ2-1; D is undetermined. The CDR3 contains 11 residues. Germline CDR1 reads MNHEY; CDR2 reads SVGAGI. Trimming removed 6 bases at V and 10 bases at J, with 10 bases between. CDR3 sequence reads: CASRRGSEQFF. The CDR3, as DNA: TGTGCCAGCAGGAGAGGCTCGGAGCAGTTCTTC.

The rearrangement joins TRBV11-3 to TRBJ1-4; D ambiguous. CDR3 length: 11 amino acids. Deletions cut 4 bases from V and 8 bases from J, with 5 bases between. Per germline, CDR1 SGHNT and CDR2 YENEEA. DNA of the CDR3: TGTGCCAGCAGCTCCCGGGAAAAACTGTTTTTT. Translating it yields CASSSREKLFF.

The V call is TRBV5-4, the J call TRBJ2-3; 8 bases align to TRBD1. CDR1 and CDR2 from the germline V gene are SGHNT and YYREEE (reference sequence). J gave up 2 bases and V 3 bases, and 8 bases lay outside the gene matches. The CDR3 is 16 amino acids. CDR3 loop: CASSYPDREPTDTQYF. The DNA of the CDR3 is TGTGCCAGCAGCTACCCGGACAGGGAGCCCACAGATACGCAGTATTTT.

The table lists this clone with a few counts. In DNA, the CDR3 is TGTGCCAGCAGCCAAGGGACAGGGAACTATGGCTACACCTTC. Amino acid sequence: CASSQGTGNYGYTF. V gene TRBV4-2 combines with J gene TRBJ1-2, with 8 nucleotides matching TRBD1. Germline assignment: CDR1 LGHNA and CDR2 YNFKEQ. This CDR3 is 14 amino acids long. The ends lost 1 base at V and 2 bases at J; junction bases unmatched: 0.

The gene calls are TRBV4-1 and TRBJ2-3; TRBD2 aligns across 7 bases. CDR3 size: 16 residues. With V trimmed by 2 bases and J by 4 bases, 9 bases remained unmatched. Germline CDR1 is MGHRA and CDR2 is YSYEKL. The CDR3 DNA follows: TGCGCCAGCAGCCAATTTAGCGGGCGGTCGGCAGATACGCAGTATTTT. Translated, it gives CASSQFSGRSADTQYF.